A single sample is the source of the 23 T cell receptor beta chains below, sequenced in a study of cytomegalovirus exposure and HLA in healthy donors. Use of 60 Vbeta and 13 Jbeta primers characterized the PCR. Measured with immunoSEQ multiplex PCR; TCRdb has only the in-frame clones, and not every one. The sample has about 200,000 clones, approximately 80% seen once. Sequenced sample: PBMCs. The receptors were sampled from a woman aged 25 to 45 in good health and CMV-seropositive.

The chain combines TRBV12-5 with TRBJ1-2; 7 bases are shared with TRBD1. J lost 8 bases, V lost 5 bases, and 8 bases had no gene match. CDR3 size: 13 residues. Germline CDR1 LGHNT, CDR2 FRNRAP. CDR3 amino acids: CASGNSRDRGYTF. The CDR3, as DNA: TGTGCTAGTGGTAATTCACGGGACAGAGGCTACACCTTC. The whole variable domain, remainder taken from reference TRBV12-5 and TRBJ1-2, is DARVTQTPRHKVTEMGQEVTMRCQPILGHNTVFWYRQTMMQGLELLAYFRNRAPLDDSGMPKDRFSAEMPDATLATLKIQPSEPRDSAVYFCASGNSRDRGYTFGSGTRLTVV.

This clone is a singleton in its sample. The rearrangement links TRBV5-1 to TRBJ2-7, with D perhaps TRBD1 (6 bases). The CDR3 spans 14 residues. CDR1 is SGHRS, CDR2 YFSETQ, per germline. V was shortened by 2 bases and J by 5 bases, with 14 bases between the two germline ends. In nucleotides, the CDR3 is TGCGCCAGCAGCTTAATGGACAGTCGGGACGAGCAGTACTTC. It yields the protein CASSLMDSRDEQYF. Combining the CDR3 with reference TRBV5-1 and TRBJ2-7 gives the whole variable domain KAGVTQTPRYLIKTRGQQVTLSCSPISGHRSVSWYQQTPGQGLQFLFEYFSETQRNKGNFPGRFSGRQFSNSRSEMNVSTLELGDSALYLCASSLMDSRDEQYFGPGTRLTVT.

The sample holds one count of this clone. Here the CDR3 reads CAWSRDGTYEQYF. In DNA, the CDR3 is TGTGCCTGGAGTAGAGACGGGACCTACGAGCAGTACTTC. The rearrangement joins TRBV30 to TRBJ2-7; TRBD2 is a possible D gene (5 bases). Germline CDR1 GTSNPN, CDR2 SVGIG (reference sequence). The CDR3 consists of 13 residues. Between the trimmed V and J ends, which lost 2 bases and 2 bases, there was a span of 10 bases. The full variable domain, in which reference TRBV30 and TRBJ2-7 provide the parts outside the CDR3, is SQTIHQWPATLVQPVGSPLSLECTVEGTSNPNLYWYRQAAGRGLQLLFYSVGIGQISSEVPQNLSASRPQDRQFILSSKKLLLSDSGFYLCAWSRDGTYEQYFGPGTRLTVT.

The CDR3 nucleotides are TGTGCCAGCAGCCTGGGACAGGGGAGAAGCAATCAGCCCCAGCATTTT. Translated, it gives CASSLGQGRSNQPQHF. The genes are TRBV5-8 and TRBJ1-5; 10 nucleotides align to TRBD1. The germline V gene has CDR1 SGHTS and CDR2 YDEGEE. The J segment lost 1 base and the V segment lost 4 bases, leaving 5 bases of the junction unmatched. The CDR3 runs 16 residues.

The chain uses TRBV4-3 and TRBJ1-1; D possibly corresponds to TRBD1 (5 bases). V lost 0 bases, J lost 7 bases, and 9 bases lay in between. Germline V gives CDR1 LGHNA, CDR2 YSLEER. This CDR3 region has 13 residues. The CDR3 sequence is CASSQDGGGEAFF. CDR3 DNA sequence: TGCGCCAGCAGCCAAGACGGGGGGGGTGAAGCTTTCTTT.

In DNA, the CDR3 is TGTGCCAGTAGTCTACTAGCGGGAGCCCAAGAGACCCAGTACTTC. Protein: CASSLLAGAQETQYF. The gene calls are TRBV19 and TRBJ2-5, with 11 bases aligning to TRBD2. The CDR3 totals 15 residues. Germline CDR1 reads LNHDA; CDR2 reads SQIVND (reference sequence). V shed 5 bases, J shed 1 base, and the junction held 3 bases outside the gene matches.

The chain uses TRBV9 and TRBJ2-1; 8 nucleotides align to TRBD1. CDR3 length: 11 amino acids. With V trimmed by 2 bases and J by 15 bases, 4 bases remained unmatched. Germline CDR1 SGDLS, CDR2 YYNGEE. The CDR3 nucleotides read TGTGCCAGCAGCGTTGGACAGGGCCTGTTCTTC. Protein: CASSVGQGLFF.

The CDR3 protein is CASSWGQGAGNTIYF. CDR3 coding DNA: TGTGCCAGCAGCTGGGGACAGGGGGCTGGAAACACCATATATTTT. The chain has TRBV5-8 and TRBJ1-3; 11 bases are shared with TRBD1. The trim removed 3 bases at V and 2 bases at J, leaving 1 base unmatched. The germline V gene has CDR1 SGHTS and CDR2 YDEGEE. The CDR3 is 15 residues long.

The chain combines TRBV7-2 with TRBJ2-2; D is undetermined. Looked up from germline, CDR1 is SGHTA and CDR2 is FQGNSA. Trimming stripped 1 base from V and 5 bases from J, with 5 bases between. The CDR3 extends over 13 amino acids. In DNA form, the CDR3 reads TGTGCCAGCAGCTTAGTTTCGACCGGGGAGCTGTTTTTT. This codes for CASSLVSTGELFF.

The chain uses TRBV7-9 and TRBJ2-5; weak D call: TRBD2 (6 bases). Germline CDR1 is SEHNR and CDR2 is FQNEAQ (reference sequence). The CDR3 extends over 15 amino acids. V was pared by 6 bases and J by 2 bases, with 16 bases between. The CDR3, as DNA: TGTGCCAGCAGTTCGTTTGGAGGGGTACAAGAGACCCAGTACTTC. Protein sequence: CASSSFGGVQETQYF. Complete variable domain (other parts from reference TRBV7-9 and TRBJ2-5): DTGVSQNPRHKITKRGQNVTFRCDPISEHNRLYWYRQTLGQGPEFLTYFQNEAQLEKSRLLSDRFSAERPKGSFSTLEIQRTEQGDSAMYLCASSSFGGVQETQYFGPGTRLLVL.

The chain couples TRBV23-1 to TRBJ1-2; D perhaps matches TRBD1 (6 bases). TRBV23-1 is assigned to the ORF class and has an uncertain function. Between the trimmed V and J ends, which lost 2 bases and 3 bases, there was a span of 13 bases. This CDR3 is built from 15 residues. CDR3 loop: CASSQEGGVDYGYTF. CDR3 bases: TGCGCCAGCAGTCAAGAGGGGGGGGTAGACTATGGCTACACCTTC.

The chain joins TRBV5-1 to TRBJ2-2, with D hard to call. Deletions cut 4 bases from V and 0 bases from J, with 4 bases between. The V gene's germline CDR1 is SGHRS and CDR2 YFSETQ. The CDR3 covers 13 residues. CDR3 DNA sequence: TGCGCCAGCAGCCTAACGAACACCGGGGAGCTGTTTTTT. Amino acid sequence: CASSLTNTGELFF.

The genes are TRBV4-1 and TRBJ2-6; 12 bases are a match to TRBD1. Trimming removed 4 bases from V and 4 bases from J; junction bases left unmatched: 11. This CDR3 is 19 amino acids long. CDR1 MGHRA and CDR2 YSYEKL come from the germline V gene. The CDR3 DNA sequence: TGCGCCAGCAGCCCTATCCCGGGACAGGGGGCGGGGGGGGCCAACGTCCTGACTTTC. Amino acid sequence: CASSPIPGQGAGGANVLTF.

This clone was observed a handful of times. The chain recombines TRBV5-5 with TRBJ2-5; D may be TRBD1 (7 bases). The CDR3 sequence is 14 residues long. Trimming removed 4 bases from V and 6 bases from J, with 16 bases in between. Germline loops: CDR1 SGHKS, CDR2 YYEKEE (reference sequence). Here the CDR3 reads CASSVAGTEKTQYF. CDR3 nucleotides: TGTGCCAGCAGCGTGGCGGGGACAGAGAAGACCCAGTACTTC.

This chain connects TRBV6-5 to TRBJ2-5; 8 bases fit TRBD2. From germline, CDR1 is MNHEY and CDR2 SVGAGI. CDR3 size: 15 residues. V was clipped by 0 bases and J by 5 bases; unmatched bases: 5. In DNA, the CDR3 is TGTGCCAGCAGTTACTCGGGACTAGTGGGGGAGACCCAGTACTTC. It yields the protein CASSYSGLVGETQYF.

This clone came up a few times. The V and J genes are TRBV30 and TRBJ2-7; tentative D call: TRBD2 (6 bases). There are 13 residues in the CDR3. V was cut by 5 bases and J by 7 bases, with 18 bases left in between. CDR1 and CDR2 (germline): GTSNPN, SVGIG (reference sequence). The CDR3 sequence is CAWDGGTDGEQYF. CDR3 DNA: TGTGCCTGGGACGGGGGTACCGATGGGGAGCAGTACTTC.

The rearrangement links TRBV9 to TRBJ2-7; D is perhaps TRBD2 (6 bases). This CDR3 comprises 15 residues. CDR1 and CDR2 (germline): SGDLS, YYNGEE. The V gene lost 0 bases and the J gene lost 2 bases, with 12 bases spanning the gap. The CDR3 DNA follows: TGTGCCAGCAGCGTAGAGGGAGGCGCCACCTACGAGCAGTACTTC. This gives the protein CASSVEGGATYEQYF.

V and J are TRBV7-9 and TRBJ1-2; TRBD1 matches 8 bases. This CDR3 has 13 residues. V gave up 3 bases and J gave up 8 bases; unmatched junction bases: 5. Germline CDR1 SEHNR, CDR2 FQNEAQ (reference sequence). This CDR3 is CASSFQGANGYTF. In DNA form, the CDR3 reads TGTGCCAGCAGCTTCCAGGGGGCCAACGGCTACACCTTC. Looking up the rest from reference TRBV7-9 and TRBJ1-2 gives the full variable domain: DTGVSQNPRHKITKRGQNVTFRCDPISEHNRLYWYRQTLGQGPEFLTYFQNEAQLEKSRLLSDRFSAERPKGSFSTLEIQRTEQGDSAMYLCASSFQGANGYTFGSGTRLTVV.

CDR3 sequence: CASSTPAGTGGGYTF. CDR3 bases: TGTGCCAGTAGTACTCCGGCGGGGACAGGGGGCGGCTACACCTTC. The chain carries TRBV19 and TRBJ1-2, with 12 positions matching TRBD1. Germline CDR1 and CDR2: LNHDA and SQIVND (reference sequence). This CDR3 has 15 residues. Losses at the gene ends were 4 bases for V and 8 bases for J; bases not matched to a gene: 8. Full variable domain (rest looked up from reference TRBV19 and TRBJ1-2): DGGITQSPKYLFRKEGQNVTLSCEQNLNHDAMYWYRQDPGQGLRLIYYSQIVNDFQKGDIAEGYSVSREKKESFPLTVTSAQKNPTAFYLCASSTPAGTGGGYTFGSGTRLTVV.

The gene calls are TRBV15 and TRBJ2-5, with a tentative D call TRBD1 (5 bases). V was clipped by 4 bases and J by 3 bases, with 12 bases between them. Germline V gene data show CDR1 as LNHNV and CDR2 as YYDKDF (reference sequence). The CDR3 is 14 residues long. The CDR3 coding sequence is TGTGCCACCAGCATCGAGCTAGGGGAAGAGACCCAGTACTTC. Translation: CATSIELGEETQYF.

The gene calls are TRBV5-1 and TRBJ1-1; no reliable D call. Germline CDR1 is SGHRS and CDR2 is YFSETQ. Trimming took off 2 bases at V and 1 base at J, with 9 bases between the two ends. This CDR3 comprises 14 residues. CDR3 DNA: TGCGCCAGCAGCTTTAACGCGGCGAACACTGAAGCTTTCTTT. It codes for CASSFNAANTEAFF.

The chain has TRBV6-6 and TRBJ1-5; D gene unclear. The V and J ends lost 6 bases and 3 bases respectively, with 9 bases between them. CDR1 MNHNY and CDR2 SVGAGI come from the germline V gene (reference sequence). This CDR3 is 13 amino acids long. CDR3 nucleotides: TGTGCCAGCAGGCGGGGAAACAATCAGCCCCAGCATTTT. Residues: CASRRGNNQPQHF.

The chain combines TRBV28 with TRBJ2-4; D is perhaps TRBD2 (6 bases). The CDR3 consists of 15 residues. The germline CDR1 and CDR2 sequences are MDHEN and SYDVKM. V was pared by 4 bases and J by 8 bases, with 18 bases between. For the CDR3, the DNA is TGTGCCAGCAGTTACCCGACTAGTGGGATATACATTCAGTACTTC. Its translation is CASSYPTSGIYIQYF.